This TCR beta chain was retrieved from a study of CD8 T cells in Susac syndrome. Study context: Patients with Susac syndrome who were sequenced included 5 or 6 with active disease and eight in remission. When blood was collected, patients with Susac syndrome were therapy-naive, were taking corticosteroids, or were receiving intravenous immunoglobulin alone. Study observations and caveats: Total CD8+ and CD8+ TEMRA repertoires contained approximately 16 and five Susac-specific public clones, respectively.

V shed 1 base and J shed 2 bases, with 11 bases lying between them. Germline lookup yields CDR1 SGHTA and CDR2 FQGNSA. This CDR3 comprises 15 residues. This clonotype has only one observation. Antigen: not known. Roughly 0.45 to 1 ug RNA was reverse transcribed with random hexamers. The authors amplified TCR beta CDR3 across 54 Vbeta and 13 Jbeta using immunoSEQ multiplex PCR. Using its own MiXCR run on the immunoSEQ multiplex PCR reads, TCRdb lists one record per CDR3 protein. The table records some 96,000 distinct CDR3 sequences, around 95% of them present only once. The chain has TRBV7-2 and TRBJ2-5; D unclear. The clonotype comes from a human donor with Susac syndrome. Source material: CD8+ T cells from PBMCs. CDR3 region: CASSLGGGPQETQYF. Here the CDR3 DNA reads TGTGCCAGCAGCTTAGGGGGTGGGCCGCAAGAGACCCAGTACTTC.